A single sample gave rise to the 17 T cell receptor beta chains below, sequenced in a study of cytomegalovirus exposure and HLA in healthy donors. Both 60 Vbeta primers and 13 Jbeta primers went into the PCR. Generated by immunoSEQ multiplex PCR, the TCRdb table keeps only in-frame clones and is missing some. The table lists more than 80,000 clones, 65% to 80% of them singletons. Sequenced input: PBMCs. The receptor set was obtained from a female donor in good health and CMV-seropositive.

The V and J genes are TRBV7-8 and TRBJ2-7; possible D gene TRBD1, 5 bases. The CDR3 length is 15 residues. V was trimmed by 2 bases and J by 3 bases, leaving 14 bases between them. Germline V CDR1 and CDR2: SGHVS, FQNEAQ. This CDR3 is CASSLTARGNYEQYF. The CDR3 DNA sequence: TGTGCCAGCAGCTTAACCGCTAGGGGTAACTACGAGCAGTACTTC.

The chain has TRBV7-2 and TRBJ2-7; D perhaps matches TRBD2 (5 bases). The CDR3 has 15 residues. V was pared by 1 base and J by 0 bases, with 10 bases between. CDR1 and CDR2 (germline): SGHTA, FQGNSA. The CDR3 here is CASSLGLATSYEQYF. In DNA form, the CDR3 reads TGTGCCAGCAGCTTAGGGCTAGCCACCTCCTACGAGCAGTACTTC.

This chain joins TRBV6-6 and TRBJ2-7; no reliable D call. The germline V and J ends were trimmed by 6 bases and 2 bases, with 11 bases remaining between them. The CDR3 sequence is 13 residues long. Germline V gene data show CDR1 as MNHNY and CDR2 as SVGAGI (reference sequence). The CDR3 DNA follows: TGTGCCAGCAGAGCAGGCGTTACCTACGAGCAGTACTTC. Translation: CASRAGVTYEQYF.

This rearrangement joins TRBV6-5 to TRBJ2-3, with TRBD1 as a possible D gene (6 bases). Germline CDR1 reads MNHEY; CDR2 reads SVGAGI. Trimming took 2 bases from V and 5 from J, leaving 14 bases between them. CDR3 length: 15 residues. CDR3 amino acids: CASSYRDNYKDTQYF. CDR3 nucleotide sequence: TGTGCCAGCAGTTACCGGGACAATTATAAAGATACGCAGTATTTT.

This chain uses TRBV2 with TRBJ2-3; D unresolved. V shed 7 bases and J shed 0 bases, with 20 bases lying between them. The CDR3 has 17 residues. Germline V gene data show CDR1 as SNHLY and CDR2 as FYNNEI. The chain's CDR3 is CASTLYYLQGSTDTQYF. For the CDR3, the DNA is TGTGCCAGCACCCTATACTACCTCCAAGGAAGCACAGATACGCAGTATTTT.

The CDR3: CASSLAPSGGAVADTQYF. DNA of the CDR3: TGTGCCAGCAGCTTAGCGCCTAGCGGGGGGGCGGTCGCAGATACGCAGTATTTT. This rearrangement joins TRBV7-2 to TRBJ2-3; TRBD2 agrees at 12 bases. V lost 0 bases and J lost 4; bases outside the gene matches: 8. This CDR3 is 18 amino acids long. The germline V gene encodes CDR1 SGHTA and CDR2 FQGNSA.

The V and J genes are TRBV7-2 and TRBJ2-2; TRBD1 matches 10 bases. The CDR3 has 15 amino acids. Germline CDR1 reads SGHTA; CDR2 reads FQGNSA. The V and J ends lost 5 bases and 4 bases, in that order; junction bases with no gene match: 4. CDR3 nucleotides: TGTGCCAGCAGCCGCGGGACAGGGGTCACCGGGGAGCTGTTTTTT. Protein product: CASSRGTGVTGELFF.

CDR3 bases: TGTGCCAGCAGCCGATCAGGGTATGGCGAGCAGTACTTC. Translating gives CASSRSGYGEQYF. This rearrangement joins TRBV6-5 to TRBJ2-7; maybe TRBD1 (5 bases). Germline CDR1 and CDR2: MNHEY and SVGAGI. V shed 6 bases and J shed 6 bases, with 15 bases lying between them. This CDR3 spans 13 amino acids.

The chain is built from TRBV4-3 and TRBJ2-3; TRBD2 is a possible D gene (6 bases). With 4 bases removed from V and 2 bases from J, the gap between germline ends came to 10 bases. Germline V gene data show CDR1 as LGHNA and CDR2 as YSLEER. CDR3 length: 14 residues. The CDR3 sequence: CASSRRGFTDTQYF. Written as DNA, the CDR3 is TGCGCCAGCAGCCGGCGGGGCTTCACAGATACGCAGTATTTT.

This clone has just a few counts. The CDR3 sequence is CASSLVFDRGSEAFF. The CDR3 DNA sequence: TGTGCCAGCAGCTTGGTTTTCGACAGGGGATCTGAAGCTTTCTTT. V is TRBV5-6 and J is TRBJ1-1; the match to TRBD1 covers 8 bases. The germline gives CDR1 SGHDT, CDR2 YYEEEE. The CDR3 has 15 residues. V was clipped by 0 bases and J by 6 bases; unmatched bases: 7.

V and J are TRBV7-2 and TRBJ2-1; 8 bases agree with TRBD2. The CDR3 extends over 15 amino acids. V gave up 1 base and J gave up 9 bases; unmatched junction bases: 8. CDR1 and CDR2 (germline): SGHTA, FQGNSA. The CDR3 is CASSLGLGGRFEQFF. Here the CDR3 DNA reads TGTGCCAGCAGCTTAGGCCTGGGCGGGAGGTTTGAGCAGTTCTTC.

The rearrangement links TRBV11-2 to TRBJ1-1; D might be TRBD1 (5 bases). The CDR3 runs to 11 residues. Per germline, CDR1 SGHAT and CDR2 FQNNGV. Trimming removed 5 bases at V and 11 bases at J, with 12 bases between. The DNA of the CDR3 is TGTGCCAGCAGCCCCAGGGTCGACGCTTTCTTT. It translates to CASSPRVDAFF.

This clone was recorded a few times. The chain couples TRBV2 to TRBJ2-7; 10 bases agree with TRBD1. CDR3 length: 14 residues. CDR1 SNHLY and CDR2 FYNNEI come from the germline V gene. The V gene end was trimmed by 3 bases and the J gene end by 2 bases; junction bases not matched to a gene: 1. The chain's CDR3 is CASSDGQGAYEQYF. DNA of the CDR3: TGTGCCAGCAGTGACGGACAGGGGGCCTACGAGCAGTACTTC.

The J gene is TRBJ2-7, the V gene TRBV6-5; possible D gene TRBD2, 6 bases. Germline CDR1 is MNHEY and CDR2 is SVGAGI. The CDR3 totals 11 residues. Between the trimmed V and J ends, which lost 9 bases and 7 bases, there was a span of 13 bases. CDR3 DNA sequence: TGTGCCAGTGACAGTGGGAGGGAGCAGTACTTC. Translating it yields CASDSGREQYF.

This chain connects TRBV14 to TRBJ2-5; TRBD1 is a possible D gene (7 bases). In germline, CDR1 is SGHDN, CDR2 FVKESK. This CDR3 spans 16 amino acids. V dropped 4 bases and J dropped 2 bases, with 17 bases sitting between them. The CDR3 DNA is TGTGCCAGCAGCCGGGAGGACAGGCTTTCACAAGAGACCCAGTACTTC. It encodes CASSREDRLSQETQYF.

The chain combines TRBV11-3 with TRBJ2-3; perhaps TRBD1 as D (5 bases). V lost 5 bases, J lost 2 bases, and 8 bases lay in between. Germline CDR1 SGHNT, CDR2 YENEEA. This CDR3 has 13 amino acids. The CDR3 loop reads CASSQGSTDTQYF. The CDR3 DNA sequence: TGTGCCAGCAGCCAGGGCTCCACAGATACGCAGTATTTT.

This chain links TRBV28 with TRBJ2-2; 10 nucleotides match TRBD2. The CDR3 length is 16 residues. The junction had 7 bases not matched to a gene; V was cut back by 7 bases and J by 2 bases. Germline V CDR1 and CDR2: MDHEN, SYDVKM. The CDR3 is CASTPSGGHNTGELFF. For the CDR3, the DNA is TGTGCCAGCACCCCTAGCGGGGGCCATAACACCGGGGAGCTGTTTTTT.